The 3 T cell receptor beta chains below all came from one sample that was sequenced in a study of T cells in Graves' hyperthyroidism and ophthalmopathy (dated by TCRdb to between 2018 and 2020). Libraries were made using multiplex PCR. The reads were generated on an Illumina HiSeq 2000. TCR beta CDR3 regions were amplified from RNA transcripts. The first round of RT-PCR for the TCR CDR3 was performed with the HTBI primer set and the Qiagen OneStep RT-PCR kit. TCRdb trimmed the raw reads at Q25, called clones with MiXCR and kept productive beta chains. Merged by CDR3 protein, the rows form single entries marked with the most common genes and DNA. Recorded for this sample are hundreds of thousands of distinct CDR3 sequences; 20% of them occurred a single time. The ten biggest clones cover 47% of the sample. Input material: blood. The receptors were gathered from a man aged 35-49 years with Graves' ophthalmopathy.

This clonotype has more than one count but fewer than ten. The chain links TRBV27 to TRBJ1-1; possibly TRBD1 for D (6 bases). V dropped 0 bases and J dropped 4 bases, with 15 bases sitting between them. The germline CDR1 and CDR2 sequences are MNHEY and SMNVEV (reference sequence). The CDR3 runs to 16 residues. CDR3 loop: CASSLSFGGGTTEAFF. The CDR3 DNA reads TGTGCCAGCAGTTTATCTTTCGGGGGGGGCACCACTGAAGCTTTCTTT.

There are a few counts of this clonotype. The chain joins TRBV12-3 or TRBV12-4 to TRBJ2-3; TRBD2 might be the D (7 bases). Trimming took off 6 bases at V and 4 bases at J, with 8 bases between the two ends. The CDR3 has 12 amino acids. CDR3 sequence: CASRGGADTQYF. The CDR3 nucleotides read TGTGCCAGCAGAGGGGGGGCAGATACGCAGTATTTT.

This chain links TRBV4-1 with TRBJ2-1; tentatively, D is TRBD2 (5 bases). Germline values: CDR1 MGHRA, CDR2 YSYEKL. Trimming left V 0 bases short and J 2 bases short, with 14 bases between. This CDR3 contains 17 residues. The CDR3 sequence is CASSQEPVRGTYNEQFF. In DNA form, the CDR3 reads TGCGCCAGCAGCCAAGAACCCGTTCGGGGTACCTACAATGAGCAGTTCTTC.